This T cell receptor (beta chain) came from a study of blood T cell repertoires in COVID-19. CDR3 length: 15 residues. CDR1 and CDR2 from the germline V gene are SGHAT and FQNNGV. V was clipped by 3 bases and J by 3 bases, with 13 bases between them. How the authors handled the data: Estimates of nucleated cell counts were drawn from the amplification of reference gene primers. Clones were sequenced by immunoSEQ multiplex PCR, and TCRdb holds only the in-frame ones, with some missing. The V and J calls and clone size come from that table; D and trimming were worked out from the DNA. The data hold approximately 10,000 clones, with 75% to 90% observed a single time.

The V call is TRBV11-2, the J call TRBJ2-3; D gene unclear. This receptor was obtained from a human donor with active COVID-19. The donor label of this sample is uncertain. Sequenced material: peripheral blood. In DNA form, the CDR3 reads TGTGCCAGCAGCTTTGAGGTTTTTGGGACAGATACGCAGTATTTT. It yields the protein CASSFEVFGTDTQYF.